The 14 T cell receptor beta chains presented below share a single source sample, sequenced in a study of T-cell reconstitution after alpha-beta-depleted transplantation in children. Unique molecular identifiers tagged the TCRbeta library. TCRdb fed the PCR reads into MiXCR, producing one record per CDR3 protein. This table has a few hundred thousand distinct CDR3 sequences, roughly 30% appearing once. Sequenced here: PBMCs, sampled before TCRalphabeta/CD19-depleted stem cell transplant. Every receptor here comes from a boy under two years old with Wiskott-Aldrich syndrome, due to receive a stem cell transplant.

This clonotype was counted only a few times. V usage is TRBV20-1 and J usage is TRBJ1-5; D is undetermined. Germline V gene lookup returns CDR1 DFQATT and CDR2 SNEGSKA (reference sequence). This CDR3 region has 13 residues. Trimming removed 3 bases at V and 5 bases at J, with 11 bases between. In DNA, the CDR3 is TGCAGTGCTAGTAGTCAGGTGTATCAGCCCCAGCATTTT. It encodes CSASSQVYQPQHF.

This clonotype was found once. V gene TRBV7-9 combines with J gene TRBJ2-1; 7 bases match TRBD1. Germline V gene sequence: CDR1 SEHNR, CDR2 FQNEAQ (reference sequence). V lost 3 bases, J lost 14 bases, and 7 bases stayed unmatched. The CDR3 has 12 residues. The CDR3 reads CASSFSQGDKFF. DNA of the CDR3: TGTGCCAGCAGCTTTAGTCAGGGGGACAAGTTCTTC.

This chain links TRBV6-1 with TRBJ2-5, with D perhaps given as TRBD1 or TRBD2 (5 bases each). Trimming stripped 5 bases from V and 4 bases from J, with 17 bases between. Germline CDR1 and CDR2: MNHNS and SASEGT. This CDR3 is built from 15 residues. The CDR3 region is CASSPFEGRGETQYF. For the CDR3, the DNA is TGTGCCAGCAGTCCCTTTGAGGGAAGGGGAGAGACCCAGTACTTC.

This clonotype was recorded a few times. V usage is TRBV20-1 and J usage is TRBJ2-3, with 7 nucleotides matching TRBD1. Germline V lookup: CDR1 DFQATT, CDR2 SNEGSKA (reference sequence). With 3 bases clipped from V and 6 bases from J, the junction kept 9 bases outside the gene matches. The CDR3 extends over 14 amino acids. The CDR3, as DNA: TGCAGTGCTAGTCGACAGGGAATTAAGGATACGCAGTATTTT. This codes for CSASRQGIKDTQYF.

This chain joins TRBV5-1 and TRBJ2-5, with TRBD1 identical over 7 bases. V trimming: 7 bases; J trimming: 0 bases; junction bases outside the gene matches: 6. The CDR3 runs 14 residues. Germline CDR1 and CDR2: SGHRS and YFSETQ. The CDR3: CASGSQGYQETQYF. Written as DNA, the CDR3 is TGCGCCAGCGGGTCACAGGGGTACCAAGAGACCCAGTACTTC.

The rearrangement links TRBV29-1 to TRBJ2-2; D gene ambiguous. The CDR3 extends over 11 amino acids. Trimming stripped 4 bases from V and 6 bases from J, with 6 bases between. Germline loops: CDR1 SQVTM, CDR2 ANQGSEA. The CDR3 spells CSVAGAGELFF. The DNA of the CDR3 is TGCAGCGTTGCGGGTGCCGGGGAGCTGTTTTTT.

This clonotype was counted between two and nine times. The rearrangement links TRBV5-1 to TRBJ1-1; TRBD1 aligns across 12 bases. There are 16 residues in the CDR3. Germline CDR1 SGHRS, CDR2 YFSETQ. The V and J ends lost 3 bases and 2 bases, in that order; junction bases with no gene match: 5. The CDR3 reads CASSWGQGAVNTEAFF. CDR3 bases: TGCGCCAGCAGCTGGGGACAGGGGGCTGTAAACACTGAAGCTTTCTTT.

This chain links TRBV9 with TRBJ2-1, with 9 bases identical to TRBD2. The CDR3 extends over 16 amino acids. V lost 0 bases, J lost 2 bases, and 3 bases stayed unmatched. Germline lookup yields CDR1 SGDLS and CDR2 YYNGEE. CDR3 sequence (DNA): TGTGCCAGCAGCGTAGGCCCTAGCGGGACCTACAATGAGCAGTTCTTC. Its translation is CASSVGPSGTYNEQFF.

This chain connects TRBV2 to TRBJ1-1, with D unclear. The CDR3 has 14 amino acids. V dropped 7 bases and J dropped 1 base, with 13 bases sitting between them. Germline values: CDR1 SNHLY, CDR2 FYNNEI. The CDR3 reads CASIMASSNTEAFF. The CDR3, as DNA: TGTGCCAGCATAATGGCCTCATCGAACACTGAAGCTTTCTTT.

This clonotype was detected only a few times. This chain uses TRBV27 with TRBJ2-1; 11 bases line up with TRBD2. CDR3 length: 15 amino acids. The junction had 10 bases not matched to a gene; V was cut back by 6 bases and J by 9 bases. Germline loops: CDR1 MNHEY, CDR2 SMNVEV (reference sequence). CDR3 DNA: TGTGCCAGCAGATATACTAGCGGGAGTTTAGGTGAGCAGTTCTTC. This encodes CASRYTSGSLGEQFF.

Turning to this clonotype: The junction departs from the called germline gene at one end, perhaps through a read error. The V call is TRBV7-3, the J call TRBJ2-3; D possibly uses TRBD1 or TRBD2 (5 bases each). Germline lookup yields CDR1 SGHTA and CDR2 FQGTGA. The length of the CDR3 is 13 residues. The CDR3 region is CASSLNSWGKVDF. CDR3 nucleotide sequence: TGTGCCAGCAGCTTAAATAGTTGGGGGAAGGTGGATTTT.

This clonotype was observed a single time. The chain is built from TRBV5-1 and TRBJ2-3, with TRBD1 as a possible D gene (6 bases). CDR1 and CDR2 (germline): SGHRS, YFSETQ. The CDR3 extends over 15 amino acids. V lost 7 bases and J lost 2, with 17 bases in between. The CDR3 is CASWPSNRVTDTQYF. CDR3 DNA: TGCGCCAGCTGGCCATCGAACAGGGTCACAGATACGCAGTATTTT.

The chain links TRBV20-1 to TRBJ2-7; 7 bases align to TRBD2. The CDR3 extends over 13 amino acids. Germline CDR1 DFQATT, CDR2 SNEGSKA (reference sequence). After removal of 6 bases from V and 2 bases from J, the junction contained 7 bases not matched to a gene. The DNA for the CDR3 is TGCAGTGCCCCTAGCGGAGGAACCTACGAGCAGTACTTC. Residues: CSAPSGGTYEQYF.

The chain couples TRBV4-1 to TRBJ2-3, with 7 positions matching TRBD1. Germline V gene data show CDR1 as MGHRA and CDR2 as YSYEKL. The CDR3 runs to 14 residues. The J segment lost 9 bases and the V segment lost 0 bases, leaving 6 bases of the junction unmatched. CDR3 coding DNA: TGCGCCAGCAGCCAAGAGTCCAGGACAGGAACGCAGTATTTT. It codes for CASSQESRTGTQYF.